This entry lists 5 T cell receptor beta chains sequenced from one sample in a study of CXCR3-negative and CXCR3-positive naive CD8 T cells. UMI-tagged TRB cDNA libraries were built via 5' RACE. TCRdb reanalyzed the 5' RACE reads and collapses them to one entry per CDR3 protein, without DNA. The sample's table shows tens of thousands of distinct CDR3 sequences. The specimen sequenced was naive CXCR3- CD8+ T cells from blood. Documented subset: CD45RO-CCR7+CD27+CD95- naive CD8+ T cells lacking CXCR3 (TNR3-). The source is a human donor in good health. Some clones in this sample may be carry-over from other donors' samples.

The V and J genes are TRBV5-6 and TRBJ2-1; the TRBD1 assignment by TCRdb is unverifiable without DNA. The CDR3 extends over 15 amino acids. Germline CDR1 is SGHDT and CDR2 is YYEEEE. The CDR3 spells CASSPLQGLRNEQFF.

This chain connects TRBV29-1 to TRBJ1-1. Germline V lookup: CDR1 SQVTM, CDR2 ANQGSEA. The CDR3 runs to 11 residues. The CDR3 loop reads CSAEWGSEAFF.

This rearrangement joins TRBV29-1 to TRBJ2-1; the D call from TCRdb, TRBD2, cannot be confirmed without DNA. Germline CDR1 is SQVTM and CDR2 is ANQGSEA. The CDR3 consists of 16 residues. The CDR3 here is CSVEVSGGRSYNEQFF.

The V call is TRBV20-1, the J call TRBJ2-1; TCRdb picks TRBD2, but there is no DNA to check that call. The germline gives CDR1 DFQATT, CDR2 SNEGSKA (reference sequence). The CDR3 sequence is 17 residues long. CDR3 region: CSARDWLGEGTGNEQFF.

The chain joins TRBV29-1 to TRBJ2-1; TCRdb gives TRBD2 as the D gene, but with no DNA this cannot be confirmed. The CDR3 contains 14 residues. Germline loops: CDR1 SQVTM, CDR2 ANQGSEA. The chain's CDR3 is CSVEVGSGEAEQFF.